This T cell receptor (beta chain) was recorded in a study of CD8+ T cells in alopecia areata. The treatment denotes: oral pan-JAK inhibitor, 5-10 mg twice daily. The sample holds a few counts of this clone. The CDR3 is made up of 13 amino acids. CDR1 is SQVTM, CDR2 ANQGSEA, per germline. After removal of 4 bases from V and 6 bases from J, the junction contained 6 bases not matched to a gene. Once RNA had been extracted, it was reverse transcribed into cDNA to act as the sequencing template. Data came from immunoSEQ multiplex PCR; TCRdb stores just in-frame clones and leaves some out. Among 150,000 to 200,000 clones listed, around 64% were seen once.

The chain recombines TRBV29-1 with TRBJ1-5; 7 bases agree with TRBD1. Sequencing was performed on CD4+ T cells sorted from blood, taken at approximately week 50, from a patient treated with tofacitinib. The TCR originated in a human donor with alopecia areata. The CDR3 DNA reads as TGCAGCGTTGTAGCAGGGGGTGGTCAGCCCCAGCATTTT. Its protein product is CSVVAGGGQPQHF. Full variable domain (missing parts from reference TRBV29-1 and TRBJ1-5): SAVISQKPSRDICQRGTSLTIQCQVDSQVTMMFWYRQQPGQSLTLIATANQGSEATYESGFVIDKFPISRPNLTFSTLTVSNMSPEDSSIYLCSVVAGGGQPQHFGDGTRLSIL.